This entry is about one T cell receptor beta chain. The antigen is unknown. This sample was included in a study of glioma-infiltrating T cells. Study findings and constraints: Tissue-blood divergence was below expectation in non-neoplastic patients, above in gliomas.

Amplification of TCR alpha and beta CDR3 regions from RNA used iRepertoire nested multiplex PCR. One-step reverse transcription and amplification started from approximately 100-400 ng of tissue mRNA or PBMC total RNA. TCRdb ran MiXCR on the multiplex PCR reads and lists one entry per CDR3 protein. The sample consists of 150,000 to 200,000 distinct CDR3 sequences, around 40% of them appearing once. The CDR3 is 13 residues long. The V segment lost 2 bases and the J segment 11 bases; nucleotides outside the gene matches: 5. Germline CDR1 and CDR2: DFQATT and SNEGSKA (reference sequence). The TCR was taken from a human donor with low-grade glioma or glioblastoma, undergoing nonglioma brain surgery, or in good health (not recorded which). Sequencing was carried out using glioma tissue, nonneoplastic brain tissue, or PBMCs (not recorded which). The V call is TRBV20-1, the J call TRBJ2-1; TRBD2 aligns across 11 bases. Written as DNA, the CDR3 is TGCAGTGCTAGATATAGCGGGAGGGGGCAGCAGTTCTTC. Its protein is CSARYSGRGQQFF.